This is a list of T cell receptor beta chains from one sample in a study of T cells in Graves' hyperthyroidism and ophthalmopathy. One entry per CDR3 protein results from TCRdb running MiXCR on the multiplex PCR reads. The profile covers 500,000 to 550,000 distinct CDR3 sequences, with just under 20% appearing a single time and 45% to 50% taken by the ten largest. The specimen sequenced was blood. All receptors come from a man aged 35-49 years with Graves' ophthalmopathy. CDR3s include the opening cysteine and the closing phenylalanine or tryptophan. D genes are given only for firm matches. Clone size is stated in some rows and not others, as once, few, many or a class when expanded.

v_call	j_call	clone_size	d_call	cdr3_aa	cdr3_nt
TRBV5-1	TRBJ2-7	many	TRBD2	CASSPLGLASHEQYF	TGCGCCAGCAGCCCTTTGGGACTAGCGTCTCACGAGCAGTACTTC
TRBV20-1	TRBJ1-2	NA	TRBD1	CSARSRGTDLNYGYTF	TGCAGTGCTAGGAGCAGGGGGACAGATCTTAACTATGGCTACACCTTC
TRBV9	TRBJ1-4	NA	TRBD1	CASSEGTDNEKLFF	TGTGCCAGCAGCGAGGGGACAGATAATGAAAAACTGTTTTTT
TRBV3-1	TRBJ2-5	many	NA	CASSQEIRRSETQYF	TGTGCCAGCAGCCAAGAGATAAGAAGGTCGGAGACCCAGTACTTC
TRBV27	TRBJ2-3	few	NA	CASSKIAVDTQYF	TGTGCCAGCAGTAAAATAGCGGTGGATACGCAGTATTTT
TRBV24-1	TRBJ1-1	few	TRBD1	CATSDAQGGTEAFF	TGTGCCACCAGTGATGCCCAGGGGGGCACTGAAGCTTTCTTT
TRBV30	TRBJ1-6	many	NA	CAWNLDLGSPLHF	TGTGCCTGGAATCTTGACCTCGGGTCACCCCTCCACTTT
TRBV11-2	TRBJ2-1	many	NA	CASSLVDNEQFF	TGTGCCAGCAGCTTAGTGGACAATGAGCAGTTCTTC
TRBV5-1	TRBJ2-1	few	NA	CASSLKVNNEQFF	TGCGCCAGCAGCTTGAAAGTGAACAATGAGCAGTTCTTC
TRBV6-1	TRBJ1-2	NA	TRBD1	CASSGAQGVSYTF	TGTGCCAGCAGTGGGGCCCAGGGGGTTAGCTACACCTTC
TRBV5-8	TRBJ2-7	many	TRBD1	CASSLKGQLNEQYF	TGTGCCAGCAGCTTGAAGGGACAGCTCAACGAGCAGTACTTC
TRBV15	TRBJ2-2	NA	NA	CATSPIPTEDTGELFF	TGTGCCACCAGCCCTATTCCGACAGAGGACACCGGGGAGCTGTTTTTT
TRBV18	TRBJ1-1	many	NA	CASSPTGKANTEAFF	TGTGCCAGCTCACCGACAGGTAAAGCTAACACTGAAGCTTTCTTT
TRBV7-8	TRBJ2-3	many	NA	CASGAKGGDTQYF	TGTGCCAGCGGAGCAAAGGGGGGAGATACGCAGTATTTT
TRBV6-2/TRBV6-3	TRBJ2-1	NA	TRBD2	CASSYNLWTSGSGSTYNEQFF	TGTGCCAGCAGTTACAATCTATGGACTAGCGGGAGTGGCAGCACCTACAATGAGCAGTTCTTC
TRBV28	TRBJ2-4	many	TRBD2	CASRSGTSALQAKNIQYF	TGTGCCAGCAGAAGCGGGACTAGCGCGCTCCAAGCCAAAAACATTCAGTACTTC
TRBV27	TRBJ2-7	few	NA	CASGVGVGYEQYF	TGTGCCAGCGGGGTTGGGGTTGGTTACGAGCAGTACTTC
TRBV4-2	TRBJ2-3	NA	NA	CASSQETRTDTQYF	TGTGCCAGCAGCCAGGAGACTCGAACAGATACGCAGTATTTT
TRBV3-1	TRBJ2-7	many	NA	CASSQSDRSSYEQYF	TGTGCCAGCAGCCAATCCGACAGGTCTTCCTACGAGCAGTACTTC
TRBV9	TRBJ1-4	few	NA	CASSVNPGALATNEKLFF	TGTGCCAGCAGCGTCAACCCTGGGGCACTGGCAACTAATGAAAAACTGTTTTTT
TRBV5-1	TRBJ1-1	NA	NA	CASSVVQYTEAFF	TGTGCCAGCAGCGTAGTACAGTACACTGAAGCTTTCTTT
TRBV11-2	TRBJ2-7	many	NA	CASSLRSPVAEQYF	TGTGCCAGCAGCCTCCGGTCCCCGGTTGCGGAGCAGTACTTC
TRBV18	TRBJ1-1	many	NA	CASSPPQGYAFF	TGTGCCAGCTCACCCCCACAGGGCTATGCTTTCTTT
TRBV9	TRBJ2-2	many	NA	CASSVGPGELFF	TGTGCCAGCAGCGTAGGGCCCGGGGAGCTGTTTTTT
TRBV18	TRBJ2-4	many	NA	CASSPGVAKNIQYF	TGTGCCAGCTCACCAGGGGTAGCCAAAAACATTCAGTACTTC
TRBV7-9	TRBJ2-5	NA	TRBD2	CASSPLLGSRTSGNPQETQYF	TGTGCCAGCAGCCCCCTCTTGGGTTCCAGGACTAGCGGGAACCCCCAAGAGACCCAGTACTTC
TRBV6-1	TRBJ2-5	many	TRBD1	CASSEAGHRGETQYF	TGTGCCAGCAGTGAAGCGGGCCACAGGGGTGAGACCCAGTACTTC
TRBV19	TRBJ1-1	few	NA	CASSIDPLTVGNTEAFF	TGTGCCAGTAGTATAGACCCGTTGACAGTGGGGAACACTGAAGCTTTCTTT
TRBV6-2/TRBV6-3	TRBJ2-6	few	TRBD1	CASIANRGRVSGANVLTF	TGTGCCAGCATCGCAAATAGGGGGCGAGTCTCTGGGGCCAACGTCCTGACTTTC
TRBV27	TRBJ2-7	NA	TRBD1	CASSLNRDRGYEQYF	TGTGCCAGCAGTTTAAACCGGGACAGGGGTTACGAGCAGTACTTC
TRBV7-2	TRBJ1-1	few	NA	CASSAWGGRNTEAFF	TGTGCCAGCAGCGCGTGGGGGGGAAGAAACACTGAAGCTTTCTTT
TRBV19	TRBJ1-5	NA	NA	CASSIEGRQPQHF	TGTGCCAGTAGTATAGAGGGGAGGCAGCCCCAGCATTTT
TRBV5-8	TRBJ2-1	few	TRBD2	CAKAVVKGTSGRANEQFF	TGTGCCAAAGCAGTAGTGAAGGGGACTAGCGGGAGGGCCAATGAGCAGTTCTTC
TRBV2	TRBJ2-2	NA	TRBD1	CASRKGADGAGELFF	TGTGCCAGCAGGAAGGGGGCAGACGGGGCCGGGGAGCTGTTTTTT
TRBV20-1	TRBJ1-2	few	NA	CSARVLNYGYTF	TGCAGCGCCAGGGTTCTCAACTATGGCTACACCTTC
TRBV20-1	TRBJ1-2	few	NA	CSARDGLLLNYGYTF	TGCAGTGCTAGAGATGGCCTGCTCCTGAACTATGGCTACACCTTC
TRBV27	TRBJ1-2	few	NA	CASSSFSLRQSSGYTF	TGTGCCAGCAGTTCATTCAGCCTTAGACAGAGCTCTGGCTACACCTTC
TRBV20-1	TRBJ2-7	many	NA	CSASLAGRPRKQYF	TGCAGTGCTAGTCTGGCGGGACGCCCACGCAAGCAGTACTTC
TRBV10-2	TRBJ1-4	NA	NA	CASSGLTTNEKLFF	TGCGCCAGCAGTGGACTGACCACTAATGAAAAACTGTTTTTT